This TCR beta chain comes out of a study of a mutant IDH1 vaccine in newly diagnosed glioma. Concerning this clone itself: The antigen is undetermined.

The time point denotes: week 11, during vaccination. Vaccinated patients received 300 ug of mutant IDH1 20-mer peptide per dose, with topical imiquimod. Generated by immunoSEQ multiplex PCR, the TCRdb table keeps only in-frame clones and is missing some. This table holds 100,000 to 150,000 clones, roughly 78% found once. The ends were cut back, 8 bases at V and 0 bases at J, with 14 bases in the middle. This CDR3 comprises 14 residues. Germline V gene lookup returns CDR1 SGHTA and CDR2 FQGNSA. The genes are TRBV7-2 and TRBJ2-7; D uncertain. This TCR derives from a middle-aged man with glioma. Sequencing was performed on PBMCs, taken from a glioma patient whose treatment included an IDH1 peptide vaccine. CDR3 DNA sequence: TGTGCCAGCTCAAAGTGGGCTAGCTCCTACGAGCAGTACTTC. It specifies CASSKWASSYEQYF.